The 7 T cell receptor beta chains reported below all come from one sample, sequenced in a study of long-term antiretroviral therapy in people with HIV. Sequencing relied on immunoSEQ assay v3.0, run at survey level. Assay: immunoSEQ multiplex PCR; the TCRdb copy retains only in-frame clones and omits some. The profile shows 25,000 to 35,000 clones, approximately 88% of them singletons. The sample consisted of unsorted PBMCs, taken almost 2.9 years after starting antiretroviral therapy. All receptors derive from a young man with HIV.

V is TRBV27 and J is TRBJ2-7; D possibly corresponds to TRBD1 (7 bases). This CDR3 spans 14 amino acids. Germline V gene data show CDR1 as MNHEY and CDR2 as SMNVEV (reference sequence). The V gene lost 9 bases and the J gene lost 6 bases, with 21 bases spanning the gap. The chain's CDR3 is CASTRGQGVGEQYF. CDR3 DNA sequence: TGTGCCAGTACTCGGGGGCAGGGGGTGGGCGAGCAGTACTTC.

The CDR3 sequence: CASSTGQGPYGYTF. In DNA form, the CDR3 reads TGTGCCAGTAGTACCGGACAGGGGCCCTATGGCTACACCTTC. The chain couples TRBV19 to TRBJ1-2, with 9 bases identical to TRBD1. In germline, CDR1 is LNHDA, CDR2 SQIVND (reference sequence). The CDR3 is 14 residues long. V lost 4 bases and J lost 4; bases outside the gene matches: 4.

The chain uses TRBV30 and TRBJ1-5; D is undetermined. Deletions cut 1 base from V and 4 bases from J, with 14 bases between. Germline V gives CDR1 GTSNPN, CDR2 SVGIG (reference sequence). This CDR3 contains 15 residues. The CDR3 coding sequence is TGTGCCTGGAGTGCTATAACACTTGGGAATCAGCCCCAGCATTTT. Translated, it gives CAWSAITLGNQPQHF.

The CDR3 reads CASSLGLAGRNEQFF. CDR3 bases: TGTGCCAGCAGCTTAGGACTAGCGGGGCGGAATGAGCAGTTCTTC. This chain uses TRBV7-9 with TRBJ2-1; 11 bases align to TRBD2. With 1 base clipped from V and 7 bases from J, the junction kept 3 bases outside the gene matches. The CDR3 is made up of 15 amino acids. CDR1 and CDR2 (germline): SEHNR, FQNEAQ (reference sequence). Full variable domain (outside the CDR3, taken from reference TRBV7-9 and TRBJ2-1): DTGVSQNPRHKITKRGQNVTFRCDPISEHNRLYWYRQTLGQGPEFLTYFQNEAQLEKSRLLSDRFSAERPKGSFSTLEIQRTEQGDSAMYLCASSLGLAGRNEQFFGPGTRLTVL.

CDR3 loop: CASSLAGWGGSSYNEQFF. The CDR3 coding sequence is TGTGCCAGCAGCTTAGCGGGTTGGGGGGGGAGCTCCTACAATGAGCAGTTCTTC. The chain combines TRBV7-8 with TRBJ2-1, with 7 bases aligning to TRBD2. V gave up 0 bases and J gave up 0 bases; unmatched junction bases: 8. Germline V gene data show CDR1 as SGHVS and CDR2 as FQNEAQ. This CDR3 has 18 amino acids.

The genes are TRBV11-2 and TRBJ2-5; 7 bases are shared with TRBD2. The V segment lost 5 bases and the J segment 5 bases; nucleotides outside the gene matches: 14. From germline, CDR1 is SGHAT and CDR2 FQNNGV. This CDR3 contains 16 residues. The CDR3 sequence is CASSEGAGREVETQYF. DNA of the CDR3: TGTGCCAGCAGCGAAGGAGCAGGGAGGGAGGTCGAGACCCAGTACTTC.

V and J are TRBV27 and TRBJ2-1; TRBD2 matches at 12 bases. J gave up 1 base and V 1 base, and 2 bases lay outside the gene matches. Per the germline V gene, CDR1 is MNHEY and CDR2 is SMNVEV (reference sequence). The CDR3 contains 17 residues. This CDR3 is CASSLFGTSGSYNEQFF. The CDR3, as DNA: TGTGCCAGCAGTTTATTCGGGACTAGCGGGTCCTACAATGAGCAGTTCTTC.